A single sample gave rise to the 7 T cell receptor beta chains below, sequenced in a study of T cells in Graves' hyperthyroidism and ophthalmopathy. Amplified TCR beta CDR3 regions came from RNA transcripts. TCR CDR3 regions were first amplified by RT-PCR with HTBI primers. Each CDR3 protein is one row after TCRdb ran MiXCR on the multiplex PCR reads. The sample lists under 400,000 distinct CDR3 sequences, approximately 13% occurring once. Sequenced input: blood. These receptors were obtained from a woman younger than 30 with Graves' hyperthyroidism.

The chain couples TRBV6-6 to TRBJ1-5; possible D gene TRBD1, 5 bases. Germline assignment: CDR1 MNHNY and CDR2 SVGAGI (reference sequence). Trimming pared 2 bases from V and 4 bases from J, leaving 12 bases between. There are 15 residues in the CDR3. The chain's CDR3 is CASSYTETANQPQHF. CDR3 DNA: TGTGCCAGCAGTTACACCGAGACAGCGAATCAGCCCCAGCATTTT.

J is TRBJ2-7 and V is TRBV20-1; D gene ambiguous. The germline V gene encodes CDR1 DFQATT and CDR2 SNEGSKA (reference sequence). The ends were cut back, 6 bases at V and 0 bases at J, with 18 bases in the middle. The CDR3 is 15 amino acids. CDR3: CSAPVLGHSSYEQYF. The CDR3 nucleotides are TGCAGTGCCCCTGTTCTAGGGCACAGCTCCTACGAGCAGTACTTC.

This clonotype was detected many times. V is TRBV3-1 and J is TRBJ1-2; D not certain. Looked up from germline, CDR1 is LGHDT and CDR2 is YNNKEL (reference sequence). The CDR3 runs to 13 residues. With 1 base removed from V and 8 bases from J, the gap between germline ends came to 11 bases. CDR3 residues: CASSQGKGGGYTF. CDR3 coding DNA: TGTGCCAGCAGCCAAGGAAAGGGTGGAGGCTACACCTTC.

This clonotype has more than one count but fewer than ten. J is TRBJ1-2 and V is TRBV27; 10 bases line up with TRBD1. Germline lookup yields CDR1 MNHEY and CDR2 SMNVEV (reference sequence). V lost 5 bases to trimming and J lost 2 bases; unmatched junction nucleotides: 11. The CDR3 loop spans 17 amino acids. The CDR3 sequence is CASSRLSPGQGNYGYTF. The CDR3 DNA is TGTGCCAGCAGTCGCCTCAGTCCGGGACAGGGGAACTATGGCTACACCTTC.

This clonotype was recorded at least ten times. V and J are TRBV29-1 and TRBJ1-2; D remains ambiguous. Germline V lookup: CDR1 SQVTM, CDR2 ANQGSEA. V lost 6 bases and J lost 5, with 13 bases in between. The CDR3 is 12 amino acids. The CDR3 reads CSVAVVGYGYTF. DNA for the CDR3: TGCAGCGTCGCCGTCGTGGGTTATGGCTACACCTTC. The full variable domain, its missing parts supplied by reference TRBV29-1 and TRBJ1-2, is SAVISQKPSRDICQRGTSLTIQCQVDSQVTMMFWYRQQPGQSLTLIATANQGSEATYESGFVIDKFPISRPNLTFSTLTVSNMSPEDSSIYLCSVAVVGYGYTFGSGTRLTVV.

This clonotype has at least ten counts. The CDR3 DNA reads TGTGCCAGCAGCCAACGGCTCAGAACCTACAATGAGCAGTTCTTC. It specifies CASSQRLRTYNEQFF. The chain uses TRBV3-1 and TRBJ2-1; no clear D gene. V dropped 2 bases and J dropped 2 bases, with 10 bases sitting between them. Germline-derived CDR1 and CDR2 are LGHDT and YNNKEL (reference sequence). This CDR3 spans 15 amino acids.

This clonotype was counted at least ten times. The chain uses TRBV20-1 and TRBJ2-7, with a tentative D call TRBD1 (5 bases). Germline V gene sequence: CDR1 DFQATT, CDR2 SNEGSKA (reference sequence). CDR3 length equals 17 residues. V lost 2 bases and J 0 bases, leaving 20 bases between the germline ends. Here the CDR3 DNA reads TGCAGTGCTAGACTCCCTGGGGCGGTCAAGAGCTCCTACGAGCAGTACTTC. Its protein is CSARLPGAVKSSYEQYF.